One and the same sample provided the 15 T cell receptor beta chains below, sequenced in a study of cytomegalovirus exposure and HLA in healthy donors. Use of 60 Vbeta and 13 Jbeta primers characterized the PCR. TCRdb's copy holds only in-frame clones and misses some; the assay was immunoSEQ multiplex PCR. This table has 90,000 to 120,000 clones, 73% appearing once. Sequencing used PBMCs. Receptors originate from a man aged 25-40 years in good health and CMV-seronegative.

The chain has TRBV15 and TRBJ2-1; 8 nucleotides agree with TRBD2. CDR1 and CDR2 from the germline V gene are LNHNV and YYDKDF (reference sequence). The CDR3 extends over 17 amino acids. J was trimmed by 4 bases and V by 1 base; bases with no gene match: 9. DNA for the CDR3: TGTGCCACCAGCAGAGGGGGGAGCGGGGGTGCTTACAATGAGCAGTTCTTC. Translated, it gives CATSRGGSGGAYNEQFF.

The chain couples TRBV7-9 to TRBJ1-6; 11 nucleotides align to TRBD1. V gave up 6 bases and J gave up 1 base; unmatched junction bases: 5. This CDR3 has 17 residues. Germline-derived CDR1 and CDR2 are SEHNR and FQNEAQ (reference sequence). The CDR3 loop is CASRRDRGSSYNSPLHF. CDR3 nucleotides: TGTGCCAGCAGGAGGGACAGGGGGAGTTCCTATAATTCACCCCTCCACTTT.

The J gene is TRBJ1-4, the V gene TRBV19; tentative D call: TRBD1 (6 bases). Germline V lookup: CDR1 LNHDA, CDR2 SQIVND (reference sequence). Trimming removed 3 bases at V and 8 bases at J, with 19 bases between. CDR3 length equals 16 residues. CDR3 loop: CASSILVARGDEKLFF. In nucleotides, the CDR3 is TGTGCCAGTAGTATTTTAGTAGCCAGGGGCGACGAAAAACTGTTTTTT.

The chain joins TRBV5-1 to TRBJ2-3; TRBD1 is a possible D gene (6 bases). The V gene lost 6 bases and the J gene lost 3 bases, with 17 bases spanning the gap. Germline V gives CDR1 SGHRS, CDR2 YFSETQ. The CDR3 has 15 residues. Written as DNA, the CDR3 is TGCGCCAGCACCACTGTAAGGGGGTCAACAGATACGCAGTATTTT. Its translation is CASTTVRGSTDTQYF.

J is TRBJ1-2 and V is TRBV6-1, with TRBD1 identical over 9 bases. The CDR3 is 15 amino acids. With 3 bases clipped from V and 5 bases from J, the junction kept 7 bases outside the gene matches. Germline CDR1 and CDR2: MNHNS and SASEGT. CDR3 residues: CASSDSGTGFYGYTF. The CDR3 bases are TGTGCCAGCAGTGATTCCGGGACAGGGTTTTATGGCTACACCTTC.

This clone occurred once. This chain connects TRBV18 to TRBJ1-2; 7 bases fit TRBD1. This CDR3 is built from 18 residues. Germline CDR1 and CDR2: KGHSH and LQKENI. V lost 2 bases, J lost 1 base, and 13 bases stayed unmatched. The chain's CDR3 is CASSPGTENLLFNYGYTF. DNA of the CDR3: TGTGCCAGCTCACCAGGGACAGAAAATTTACTATTTAACTATGGCTACACCTTC.

A remark on this clone: At one of its ends the junction is not consistent with the germline gene, which may arise from a read error. J is TRBJ2-3 and V is TRBV27, with TRBD2 as a possible D gene (6 bases). CDR1 and CDR2 from the germline V gene are MNHEY and SMNVEV (reference sequence). The CDR3 extends over 13 amino acids. In DNA form, the CDR3 reads TGTGCCAGCAGTTTATCCCGGGACTCTACGGAGTATTTT. Translated: CASSLSRDSTEYF.

This rearrangement joins TRBV7-9 to TRBJ1-5; 8 nucleotides align to TRBD1. This CDR3 contains 15 residues. V was pared by 4 bases and J by 1 base, with 3 bases of the junction left unmatched. From germline, CDR1 is SEHNR and CDR2 FQNEAQ (reference sequence). CDR3 amino acids: CASSSTGASNQPQHF. The CDR3 nucleotides read TGTGCCAGCAGCTCGACAGGGGCAAGCAATCAGCCCCAGCATTTT.

This clone was seen a handful of times. The gene calls are TRBV27 and TRBJ2-3; 10 nucleotides agree with TRBD2. CDR1 and CDR2 (germline): MNHEY, SMNVEV (reference sequence). The V segment lost 6 bases and the J segment 1 base; nucleotides outside the gene matches: 7. The CDR3 has 16 residues. CDR3 residues: CASSPGLAERTDTQYF. DNA of the CDR3: TGTGCCAGCAGCCCCGGACTAGCGGAGCGCACAGATACGCAGTATTTT.

This rearrangement joins TRBV5-1 to TRBJ1-4; no clear D. Germline CDR1 reads SGHRS; CDR2 reads YFSETQ. Trimming cost V 0 bases and J 7 bases, with 13 bases left between them. This CDR3 is 15 amino acids long. CDR3 sequence reads: CASSLGVGESEKLFF. CDR3 sequence (DNA): TGCGCCAGCAGCTTGGGGGTCGGGGAGAGTGAAAAACTGTTTTTT. Filled out from reference TRBV5-1 and TRBJ1-4, the complete variable domain reads KAGVTQTPRYLIKTRGQQVTLSCSPISGHRSVSWYQQTPGQGLQFLFEYFSETQRNKGNFPGRFSGRQFSNSRSEMNVSTLELGDSALYLCASSLGVGESEKLFFGSGTQLSVL.

This chain connects TRBV11-3 to TRBJ2-1; 8 bases match TRBD1. V shed 5 bases, J shed 1 base, and the junction held 4 bases outside the gene matches. Germline CDR1 SGHNT, CDR2 YENEEA. The CDR3 spans 15 residues. This chain's CDR3 is CASSQDRGSYNEQFF. CDR3 DNA: TGTGCCAGCAGCCAAGACAGGGGATCCTACAATGAGCAGTTCTTC. Filled out from reference TRBV11-3 and TRBJ2-1, the complete variable domain reads EAGVVQSPRYKIIEKKQPVAFWCNPISGHNTLYWYLQNLGQGPELLIRYENEEAVDDSQLPKDRFSAERLKGVDSTLKIQPAELGDSAVYLCASSQDRGSYNEQFFGPGTRLTVL.

The CDR3 region is CASSLAQGNRATGNTIYF. The CDR3 coding sequence is TGTGCCAGCAGCTTAGCGCAGGGAAACAGGGCAACTGGAAACACCATATATTTT. V gene TRBV7-9 combines with J gene TRBJ1-3; a weak D match, TRBD1 (6 bases). The CDR3 consists of 18 residues. Trimming removed 0 bases from V and 2 bases from J, with 17 bases in between. Germline V gives CDR1 SEHNR, CDR2 FQNEAQ (reference sequence).

The DNA of the CDR3 is TGTGCCAGCAGTTGGCAGGGGGCGCAGGGCTACACCTTC. Its translation is CASSWQGAQGYTF. This chain links TRBV28 with TRBJ1-2, with 8 nucleotides matching TRBD1. Germline V lookup: CDR1 MDHEN, CDR2 SYDVKM. J gave up 8 bases and V 4 bases, and 6 bases lay outside the gene matches. The CDR3 sequence is 13 residues long.

The CDR3 is CASSPRQGANEQYF. CDR3 in DNA: TGTGCCAGCAGCCCAAGACAGGGGGCCAACGAGCAGTACTTC. The gene calls are TRBV7-9 and TRBJ2-7; 10 bases line up with TRBD1. The length of the CDR3 is 14 residues. J was trimmed by 5 bases and V by 5 bases; bases with no gene match: 6. The germline V gene encodes CDR1 SEHNR and CDR2 FQNEAQ (reference sequence).

The chain links TRBV2 to TRBJ1-4, with D perhaps matching TRBD1 (5 bases). Looked up from germline, CDR1 is SNHLY and CDR2 is FYNNEI. Trimming shortened V by 6 bases and J by 5 bases, and 16 bases separated the two germline ends. CDR3 size: 15 residues. CDR3 residues: CASRQIDSANEKLFF. CDR3 nucleotide sequence: TGTGCCAGCAGGCAAATTGACAGCGCCAATGAAAAACTGTTTTTT.